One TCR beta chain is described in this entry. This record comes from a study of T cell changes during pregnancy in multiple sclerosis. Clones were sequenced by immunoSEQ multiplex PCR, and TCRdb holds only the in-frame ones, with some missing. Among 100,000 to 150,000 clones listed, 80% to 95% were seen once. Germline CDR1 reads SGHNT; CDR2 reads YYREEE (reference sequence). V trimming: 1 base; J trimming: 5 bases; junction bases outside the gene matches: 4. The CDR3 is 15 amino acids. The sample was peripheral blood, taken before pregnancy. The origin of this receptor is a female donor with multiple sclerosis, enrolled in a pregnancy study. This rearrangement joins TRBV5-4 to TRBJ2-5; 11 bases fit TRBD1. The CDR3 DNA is TGTGCCAGCAGCTTGCGGGACAGGGGGTCGGAGACCCAGTACTTC. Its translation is CASSLRDRGSETQYF. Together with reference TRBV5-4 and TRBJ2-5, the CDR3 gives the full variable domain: ETGVTQSPTHLIKTRGQQVTLRCSSQSGHNTVSWYQQALGQGPQFIFQYYREEENGRGNFPPRFSGLQFPNYSSELNVNALELDDSALYLCASSLRDRGSETQYFGPGTRLLVL.